Following are 3 T cell receptor beta chains from one sample sequenced in a study of CD8+ T cells in alopecia areata. Regarding treatment: oral pan-JAK inhibitor, 5-10 mg twice daily. It was cDNA, reverse transcribed from extracted RNA, that served as the sequencing template. Generated by immunoSEQ multiplex PCR, the TCRdb table keeps only in-frame clones and is missing some. The table has over 250,000 clones, 45% to 70% seen once. The sequencing here drew on CD4+ T cells sorted from blood, taken at roughly week 53, from a patient treated with tofacitinib. Receptor source: a human donor with alopecia areata.

The chain recombines TRBV2 with TRBJ2-5; the match to TRBD1 covers 8 bases. This CDR3 has 14 amino acids. The germline CDR1 and CDR2 sequences are SNHLY and FYNNEI. V shed 4 bases and J 2 bases; nucleotides not matched to a gene: 3. The CDR3 nucleotides read TGTGCCAGCAGTGTCGACAGGGGTCAAGAGACCCAGTACTTC. It encodes CASSVDRGQETQYF.

This clone appeared a single time. V usage is TRBV5-1 and J usage is TRBJ2-2; D remains ambiguous. The germline V gene has CDR1 SGHRS and CDR2 YFSETQ. This CDR3 has 13 residues. The V end was cut by 3 bases, the J end by 6 bases, with 9 bases between. The DNA for the CDR3 is TGCGCCAGCAGCTCCAGAGATCCCGGGGAGCTGTTTTTT. Translation: CASSSRDPGELFF.

V usage is TRBV9 and J usage is TRBJ2-5; D is unclear. This CDR3 is 15 amino acids long. Trimming removed 4 bases at V and 0 bases at J, with 13 bases between. Germline assignment: CDR1 SGDLS and CDR2 YYNGEE. The CDR3 loop is CASSPVPIYQETQYF. The CDR3 DNA sequence: TGTGCCAGCAGCCCTGTGCCCATTTACCAAGAGACCCAGTACTTC.